A selection of T cell receptor beta chains follows, all from one sample in a study of T cell clonotyping in hematopoietic cell transplantation. Profiling relied on immunoSEQ multiplex PCR, and the TCRdb table lists in-frame clones only, not all of them. The sample yields 4,700 or so clones, just under 90% seen once. Material: peripheral blood mononuclear cells, obtained 100 days after allogeneic stem cell transplant. These receptors came from a male patient aged 70 to 85 who had an allogeneic stem cell transplant from an unrelated donor, so T cells may come from the graft donor. Some clones in this sample may be carry-over from other donors' samples. Each CDR3 is given with its conserved first and last residue. The D gene is left open where the match is weak. Some rows mark clone size as missing; the rest say once, few, many or name a class of expanded clone.

TRBJ1-5,-,TRBV19,-,13,TGTGCCAGTAGCAGACAGTCTTATCAGCCCCAGCATTTT,CASSRQSYQPQHF
TRBJ2-1,-,TRBV5-6,-,12,TGTGCCAGCAGCTTGGGGGCCAATGAGCAGTTCTTC,CASSLGANEQFF
TRBJ2-3,few,TRBV5-6,-,16,TGTGCCAGCAGCTTGGGTGGCCGAGATAGCACAGATACGCAGTATTTT,CASSLGGRDSTDTQYF
TRBJ2-7,-,TRBV15,-,14,TGTGCCACCAGCATCTTCGGCAGCTCCTACGAGCAGTACTTC,CATSIFGSSYEQYF
TRBJ2-2,few,TRBV10-3,-,11,TGTGCCATCAGTGCCACCGGGGAGCTGTTTTTT,CAISATGELFF
TRBJ2-7,-,TRBV7-9,-,14,TGTGCCAGCAGCTTAGCCGGCGTAGACTACGAGCAGTACTTC,CASSLAGVDYEQYF
TRBJ2-7,-,TRBV6-1,TRBD2,14,TGTGCCAGCAGTACTAGCGGGAGGGTTTACGAGCAGTACTTC,CASSTSGRVYEQYF
TRBJ2-7,-,TRBV28,TRBD2,15,TGTGCCAGCAGTTTATCTGCTAGCGGGAGTCAAGAGCAGTACTTC,CASSLSASGSQEQYF
TRBJ2-7,-,TRBV2,-,13,TGTGCCAGCAGTGAAAGAGACTCCTACGAGCAGTACTTC,CASSERDSYEQYF
TRBJ1-5,-,TRBV18,-,18,TGTGCCAGCTCACTTACCATTCCCCTTGATTATAGCAATCAGCCCCAGCATTTT,CASSLTIPLDYSNQPQHF
TRBJ1-5,hyperexpanded,TRBV2,-,16,TGTGCCAGCAGTCCTCACCCTGGGGATAGCAATCAGCCCCAGCATTTT,CASSPHPGDSNQPQHF
TRBJ1-1,-,TRBV25-1,-,16,TGTGCCAGCAGTGAATTTCCCCTGGGTAGGGGGACTGAAGCTTTCTTT,CASSEFPLGRGTEAFF
TRBJ2-1,-,TRBV19,-,16,TGTGCCAGTAGCTGGGCGGATGGGAACGAGTACAATGAGCAGTTCTTC,CASSWADGNEYNEQFF
TRBJ2-5,-,TRBV15,-,14,TGTGCCACCAGCGTGGGAACTGGGGAAGAGACCCAGTACTTC,CATSVGTGEETQYF
TRBJ2-2,-,TRBV19,-,13,TGTGCCAGTAGTACGGGACCCGGCGGGGAGCTGTTTTTT,CASSTGPGGELFF
TRBJ1-1,-,TRBV5-1,TRBD1,15,TGCGCCAGCAGCCATGGACAGGGAGGAGAGACTGAAGCTTTCTTT,CASSHGQGGETEAFF
TRBJ1-2,-,TRBV5-1,TRBD1,14,TGCGCCAGCAGCTTGGAAGGGGGCTACTATGGCTACACCTTC,CASSLEGGYYGYTF
TRBJ2-7,-,TRBV6-1,TRBD2,16,TGTGCCAGCAGTGACCCTTGGGGGACTAACAACGACGAGCAGTACTTC,CASSDPWGTNNDEQYF
TRBJ2-7,-,TRBV6-1,-,15,TGTGCCAGCAAGATCAGCGCAGGGGTTCCCCTCGAGCAGTACTTC,CASKISAGVPLEQYF
TRBJ2-3,-,TRBV19,-,15,TGTGCCAGTAGTGCACGGAGCTCTAGCACAGATACGCAGTATTTT,CASSARSSSTDTQYF
TRBJ1-2,once,TRBV10-3,TRBD1,13,TGTGCCACTTCCGGGACAGGGCTGGATGGCTACACCTTC,CATSGTGLDGYTF
TRBJ1-5,-,TRBV4-1,-,20,TGCGCCAGCAGCCAAGGGATTAAGTGCGGTGGGGCAGGGGTGGATCAGCCCCAGCATTTT,CASSQGIKCGGAGVDQPQHF
TRBJ1-1,-,TRBV7-7,-,13,TGTGCCAGCAGCTTGACCCGGGACACAGAAGCTTTCTTT,CASSLTRDTEAFF
TRBJ2-2,-,TRBV7-2,TRBD1,17,TGTGCCAGCAGCTTAGGGCGGACAGGCTCGAACACCGGGGAGCTGTTTTTT,CASSLGRTGSNTGELFF
TRBJ2-5,-,TRBV28,-,13,TGTGCCAGCAGTTTTATGCACCAAGAGACCCAGTACTTC,CASSFMHQETQYF
TRBJ2-5,-,TRBV5-1,-,13,TGCGCCAGCAGCTTGGTGATTCAAGAGACCCAGTACTTC,CASSLVIQETQYF
TRBJ2-6,-,TRBV6-6,-,16,TGTGCCAGCAGTTACTCGGCGGTATCTGGGGCCAACGTCCTGACTTTC,CASSYSAVSGANVLTF
TRBJ1-4,-,TRBV2,-,15,TGTGCCAGCAGTGAAGCGCGGACGGTGATGTTAAAACTGTTTTTT,CASSEARTVMLKLFF
TRBJ1-1,-,TRBV5-6,-,14,TGTGCCAGCAGCCTGAATCAGGGTATCACTGAAGCTTTCTTT,CASSLNQGITEAFF
TRBJ2-2,once,TRBV25-1,TRBD1,15,TGTGCCAGCAGTAAACAGGGGGCGAGCACCGGGGAGCTGTTTTTT,CASSKQGASTGELFF